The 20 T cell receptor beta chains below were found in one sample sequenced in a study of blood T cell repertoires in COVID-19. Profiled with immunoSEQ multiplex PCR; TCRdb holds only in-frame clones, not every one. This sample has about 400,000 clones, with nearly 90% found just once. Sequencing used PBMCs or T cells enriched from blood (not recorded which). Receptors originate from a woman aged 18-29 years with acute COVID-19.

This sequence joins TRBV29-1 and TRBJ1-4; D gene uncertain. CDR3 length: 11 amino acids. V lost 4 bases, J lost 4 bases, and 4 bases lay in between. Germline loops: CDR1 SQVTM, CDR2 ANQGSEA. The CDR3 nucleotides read TGCAGCGTTGGCAGTAATGAAAAACTGTTTTTT. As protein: CSVGSNEKLFF. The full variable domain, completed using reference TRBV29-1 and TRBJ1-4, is SAVISQKPSRDICQRGTSLTIQCQVDSQVTMMFWYRQQPGQSLTLIATANQGSEATYESGFVIDKFPISRPNLTFSTLTVSNMSPEDSSIYLCSVGSNEKLFFGSGTQLSVL.

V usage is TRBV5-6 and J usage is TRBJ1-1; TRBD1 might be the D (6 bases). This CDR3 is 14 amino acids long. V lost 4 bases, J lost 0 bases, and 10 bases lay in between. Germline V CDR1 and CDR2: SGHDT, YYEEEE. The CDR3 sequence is CASSRQEMNTEAFF. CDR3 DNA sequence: TGTGCCAGCAGCCGACAGGAGATGAACACTGAAGCTTTCTTT.

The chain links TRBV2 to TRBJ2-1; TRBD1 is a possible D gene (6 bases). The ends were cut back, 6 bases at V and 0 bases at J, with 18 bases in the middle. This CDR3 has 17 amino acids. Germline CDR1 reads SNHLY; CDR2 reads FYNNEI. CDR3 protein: CASSQSGGGNSYNEQFF. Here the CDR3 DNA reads TGTGCCAGCAGCCAATCTGGGGGCGGCAACTCCTACAATGAGCAGTTCTTC.

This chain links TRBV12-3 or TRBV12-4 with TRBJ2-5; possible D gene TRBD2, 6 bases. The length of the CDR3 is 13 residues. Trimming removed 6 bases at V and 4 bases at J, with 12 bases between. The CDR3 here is CASRGLGGETQYF. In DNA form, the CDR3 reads TGTGCCAGCAGGGGACTGGGGGGAGAGACCCAGTACTTC.

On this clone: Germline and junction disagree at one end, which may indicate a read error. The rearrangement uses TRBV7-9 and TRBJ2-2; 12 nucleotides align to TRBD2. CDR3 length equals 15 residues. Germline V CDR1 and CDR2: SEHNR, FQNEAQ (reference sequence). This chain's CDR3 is CASSRTSGNAGELFF. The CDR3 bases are TGTGCCAGCTCACGGACTAGCGGGAACGCCGGGGAGCTGTTTTTT. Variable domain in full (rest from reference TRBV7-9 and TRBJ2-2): DTGVSQNPRHKITKRGQNVTFRCDPISEHNRLYWYRQTLGQGPEFLTYFQNEAQLEKSRLLSDRFSAERPKGSFSTLEIQRTEQGDSAMYLCASSRTSGNAGELFFGEGSRLTVL.

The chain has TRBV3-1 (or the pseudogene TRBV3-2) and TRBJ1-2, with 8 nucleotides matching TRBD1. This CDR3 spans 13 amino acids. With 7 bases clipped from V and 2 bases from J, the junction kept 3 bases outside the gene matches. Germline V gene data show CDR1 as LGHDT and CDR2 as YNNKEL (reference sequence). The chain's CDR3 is CASNDRGNYGYTF. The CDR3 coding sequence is TGTGCCAGCAACGACAGGGGAAACTATGGCTACACCTTC.

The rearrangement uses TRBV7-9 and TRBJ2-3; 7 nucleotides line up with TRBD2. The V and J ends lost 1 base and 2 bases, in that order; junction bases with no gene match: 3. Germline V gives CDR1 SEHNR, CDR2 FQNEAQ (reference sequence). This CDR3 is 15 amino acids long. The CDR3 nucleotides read TGTGCCAGCAGCTTAGGCGGGAGAGTCACAGATACGCAGTATTTT. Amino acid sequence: CASSLGGRVTDTQYF.

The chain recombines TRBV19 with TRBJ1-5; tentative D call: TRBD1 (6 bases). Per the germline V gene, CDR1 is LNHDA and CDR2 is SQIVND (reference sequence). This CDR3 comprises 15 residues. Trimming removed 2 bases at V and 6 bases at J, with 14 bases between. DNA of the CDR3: TGTGCCAGTAGTATATACAGGGAGCTTGGTCAGCCCCAGCATTTT. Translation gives CASSIYRELGQPQHF. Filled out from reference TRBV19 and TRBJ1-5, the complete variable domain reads DGGITQSPKYLFRKEGQNVTLSCEQNLNHDAMYWYRQDPGQGLRLIYYSQIVNDFQKGDIAEGYSVSREKKESFPLTVTSAQKNPTAFYLCASSIYRELGQPQHFGDGTRLSIL.

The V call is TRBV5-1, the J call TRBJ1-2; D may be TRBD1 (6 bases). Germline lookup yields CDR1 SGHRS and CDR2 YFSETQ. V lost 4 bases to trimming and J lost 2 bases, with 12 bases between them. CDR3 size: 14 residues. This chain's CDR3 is CASSPLGQNYGYTF. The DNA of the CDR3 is TGCGCCAGCAGCCCGCTCGGACAGAACTATGGCTACACCTTC.

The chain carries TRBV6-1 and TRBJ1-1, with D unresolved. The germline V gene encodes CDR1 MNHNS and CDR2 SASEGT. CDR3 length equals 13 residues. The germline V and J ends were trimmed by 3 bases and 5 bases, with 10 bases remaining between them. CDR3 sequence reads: CASSDNRRTEAFF. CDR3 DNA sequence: TGTGCCAGCAGTGATAACCGGAGGACTGAAGCTTTCTTT.

In nucleotides, the CDR3 is TGCAGCGTTGACATGCAGGATTATGGCTACACCTTC. Its protein product is CSVDMQDYGYTF. The chain employs TRBV29-1 and TRBJ1-2, with D unclear. Germline loops: CDR1 SQVTM, CDR2 ANQGSEA. The CDR3 has 12 residues. The V end was cut by 3 bases, the J end by 5 bases, with 10 bases between.

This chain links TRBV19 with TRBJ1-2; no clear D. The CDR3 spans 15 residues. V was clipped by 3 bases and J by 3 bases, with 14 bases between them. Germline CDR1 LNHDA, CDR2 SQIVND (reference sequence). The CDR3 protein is CASSISSNSYYGYTF. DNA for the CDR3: TGTGCCAGTAGTATCTCGTCTAACAGCTACTATGGCTACACCTTC.

The CDR3 DNA sequence: TGTGCCAGCAGCCCGTTCGTCGGGACTAGCGAGACTTCCCAGTATTTT. Translated: CASSPFVGTSETSQYF. V is TRBV28 and J is TRBJ2-3, with 10 bases aligning to TRBD2. V lost 6 bases to trimming and J lost 12 bases; unmatched junction nucleotides: 18. Germline loops: CDR1 MDHEN, CDR2 SYDVKM. The CDR3 length is 16 residues.

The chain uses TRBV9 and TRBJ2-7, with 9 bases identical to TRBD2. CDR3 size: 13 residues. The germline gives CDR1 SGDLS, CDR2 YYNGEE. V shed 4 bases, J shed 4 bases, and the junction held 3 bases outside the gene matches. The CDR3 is CASSFSGGYEQYF. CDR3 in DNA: TGTGCCAGCAGCTTTAGCGGGGGATACGAGCAGTACTTC. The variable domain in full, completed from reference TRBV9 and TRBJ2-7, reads DSGVTQTPKHLITATGQRVTLRCSPRSGDLSVYWYQQSLDQGLQFLIQYYNGEERAKGNILERFSAQQFPDLHSELNLSSLELGDSALYFCASSFSGGYEQYFGPGTRLTVT.

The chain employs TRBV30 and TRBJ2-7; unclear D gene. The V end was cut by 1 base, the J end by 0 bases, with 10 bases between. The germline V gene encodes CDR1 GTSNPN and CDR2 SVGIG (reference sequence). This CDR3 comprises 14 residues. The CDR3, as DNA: TGTGCCTGGAGTGGAATACTCCTCTCCTACGAGCAGTACTTC. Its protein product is CAWSGILLSYEQYF.

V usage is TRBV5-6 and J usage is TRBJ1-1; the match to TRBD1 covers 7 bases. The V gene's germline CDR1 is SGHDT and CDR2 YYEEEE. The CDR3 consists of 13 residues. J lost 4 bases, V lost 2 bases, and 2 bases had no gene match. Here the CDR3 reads CASSFNRGTEAFF. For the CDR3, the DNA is TGTGCCAGCAGCTTCAACAGGGGCACTGAAGCTTTCTTT.

The CDR3 DNA follows: TGTGCCAGCTCACCACCCACGGACAGCTACGAGCAGTACTTC. As protein: CASSPPTDSYEQYF. The rearrangement uses TRBV18 and TRBJ2-7; weak D call: TRBD1 (6 bases). CDR3 size: 14 residues. V lost 0 bases and J lost 3, with 9 bases in between. The germline gives CDR1 KGHSH, CDR2 LQKENI. The variable domain in full, completed from reference TRBV18 and TRBJ2-7, reads NAGVMQNPRHLVRRRGQEARLRCSPMKGHSHVYWYRQLPEEGLKFMVYLQKENIIDESGMPKERFSAEFPKEGPSILRIQQVVRGDSAAYFCASSPPTDSYEQYFGPGTRLTVT.

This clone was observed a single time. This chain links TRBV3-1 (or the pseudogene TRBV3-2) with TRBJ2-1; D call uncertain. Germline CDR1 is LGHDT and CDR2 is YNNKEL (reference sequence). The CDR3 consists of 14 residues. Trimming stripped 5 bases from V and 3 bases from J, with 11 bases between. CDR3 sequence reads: CASSDNPYYNEQFF. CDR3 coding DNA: TGTGCCAGCAGCGACAACCCCTACTACAATGAGCAGTTCTTC.

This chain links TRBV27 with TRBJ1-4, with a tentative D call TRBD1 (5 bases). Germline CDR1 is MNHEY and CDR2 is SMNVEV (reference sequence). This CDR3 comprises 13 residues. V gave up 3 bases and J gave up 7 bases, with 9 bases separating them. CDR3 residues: CASSLLGGEKLFF. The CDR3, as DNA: TGTGCCAGCAGTTTGCTGGGGGGTGAAAAACTGTTTTTT.

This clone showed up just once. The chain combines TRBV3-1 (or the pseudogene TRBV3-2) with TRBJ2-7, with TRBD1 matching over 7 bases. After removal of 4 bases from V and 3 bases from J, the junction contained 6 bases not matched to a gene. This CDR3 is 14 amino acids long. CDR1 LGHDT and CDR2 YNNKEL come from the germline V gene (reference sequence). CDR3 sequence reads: CASSPGDSGYEQYF. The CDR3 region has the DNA TGTGCCAGCAGCCCCGGGGACAGCGGCTACGAGCAGTACTTC.